The 23 T cell receptor beta chains below come from one sample, sequenced in a study of blood T cell repertoires in COVID-19. Clones were sequenced by immunoSEQ multiplex PCR, and TCRdb holds only the in-frame ones, with some missing. The table records 150,000 or so clones, 85% to 90% of them present only once. Sequenced input: peripheral blood. The receptors were sampled from a man aged 18 to 29 with COVID-19, enrolled during active disease.

The chain couples TRBV19 to TRBJ2-1, with D possibly matching TRBD1 (5 bases). The CDR3 has 13 amino acids. Germline V gene data show CDR1 as LNHDA and CDR2 as SQIVND (reference sequence). V was shortened by 5 bases and J by 3 bases, with 8 bases between the two germline ends. The CDR3 here is CASSLTDYNEQFF. The CDR3 DNA sequence: TGTGCCAGTAGTCTGACAGACTACAATGAGCAGTTCTTC.

V and J are TRBV27 and TRBJ2-7, with 11 bases identical to TRBD2. The CDR3 is 15 residues long. The V segment lost 6 bases and the J segment 13 bases; nucleotides outside the gene matches: 17. Germline-derived CDR1 and CDR2 are MNHEY and SMNVEV (reference sequence). The CDR3 nucleotides read TGTGCCAGCAGACCCGTCGTGGGTAGCGGGAGGGCCGTTTACTTC. This translates into CASRPVVGSGRAVYF.

The chain recombines TRBV18 with TRBJ1-2; D remains ambiguous. The CDR3 covers 13 residues. In germline, CDR1 is KGHSH, CDR2 LQKENI. V was clipped by 1 base and J by 7 bases, with 10 bases between them. CDR3 DNA sequence: TGTGCCAGCTCACCACAGGGAGGAGGTGGCTACACCTTC. Its translation: CASSPQGGGGYTF.

This clone was seen only once. This chain connects TRBV7-2 to TRBJ2-1, with D possibly TRBD2 on 5 matching bases. The germline CDR1 and CDR2 sequences are SGHTA and FQGNSA. The ends were cut back, 1 base at V and 0 bases at J, with 10 bases in the middle. The CDR3 contains 16 residues. DNA for the CDR3: TGTGCCAGCAGCTTAGTACGGGATTCCTCCTACAATGAGCAGTTCTTC. As protein: CASSLVRDSSYNEQFF.

This rearrangement joins TRBV7-8 to TRBJ2-7, with 11 bases matching TRBD2. The CDR3 is 15 residues long. The germline gives CDR1 SGHVS, CDR2 FQNEAQ. V was pared by 6 bases and J by 3 bases, with 7 bases of the junction left unmatched. CDR3 region: CASRPTSGSFYEQYF. CDR3 nucleotide sequence: TGTGCCAGCAGGCCTACTAGCGGGAGCTTCTACGAGCAGTACTTC.

This chain connects TRBV28 to TRBJ2-7, with TRBD2 matching 8 bases. Germline V CDR1 and CDR2: MDHEN, SYDVKM. CDR3 length: 15 amino acids. V lost 5 bases, J lost 2 bases, and 8 bases stayed unmatched. The CDR3 loop is CASSPTGGTPYEQYF. Written as DNA, the CDR3 is TGTGCCAGCAGTCCCACGGGGGGGACCCCCTACGAGCAGTACTTC.

This clone was seen only once. V usage is TRBV7-8 and J usage is TRBJ2-5, with 7 bases lining up with TRBD1. The V and J ends lost 5 bases and 1 base, in that order; junction bases with no gene match: 4. The germline V gene encodes CDR1 SGHVS and CDR2 FQNEAQ. This CDR3 region has 14 residues. CDR3 bases: TGTGCCAGCAGCGTAGGGGGCTTCCAAGAGACCCAGTACTTC. It yields the protein CASSVGGFQETQYF.

The chain couples TRBV28 to TRBJ1-2; TRBD1 agrees at 7 bases. This CDR3 has 14 amino acids. Per germline, CDR1 MDHEN and CDR2 SYDVKM. V was clipped by 6 bases and J by 1 base; unmatched bases: 5. The chain's CDR3 is CASRYRGVNYGYTF. In DNA, the CDR3 is TGTGCCAGCAGATACAGGGGAGTTAACTATGGCTACACCTTC.

The chain couples TRBV7-3 to TRBJ2-2; D is possibly TRBD1 (5 bases). This CDR3 has 13 amino acids. The V gene lost 5 bases and the J gene lost 5 bases, with 9 bases spanning the gap. The germline V gene encodes CDR1 SGHTA and CDR2 FQGTGA. CDR3 coding DNA: TGTGCCAGCAGCCTGGACACGACCGGGGAGCTGTTTTTT. This encodes CASSLDTTGELFF.

The chain carries TRBV6-2 or TRBV6-3 and TRBJ2-6; 9 positions agree with TRBD2. The CDR3 runs to 18 residues. J gave up 4 bases and V 2 bases, and 9 bases lay outside the gene matches. Germline lookup yields CDR1 MNHEY and CDR2 SVGEGT. CDR3 in DNA: TGTGCCAGCAGTTACGCCGGGACTAGCTTAACCGGGGCCAACGTCCTGACTTTC. It codes for CASSYAGTSLTGANVLTF.

The chain carries TRBV2 and TRBJ1-6; unclear D gene. The V gene lost 6 bases and the J gene lost 4 bases, with 19 bases spanning the gap. Germline V CDR1 and CDR2: SNHLY, FYNNEI. The CDR3 covers 17 residues. DNA for the CDR3: TGTGCCAGCAGGGTCGCCGAGGGAGGTTCGTATAATTCACCCCTCCACTTT. Translated: CASRVAEGGSYNSPLHF.

The chain employs TRBV7-8 and TRBJ2-1; the match to TRBD2 covers 7 bases. The CDR3 runs 17 residues. V lost 5 bases and J lost 5; bases outside the gene matches: 15. The V gene's germline CDR1 is SGHVS and CDR2 FQNEAQ. For the CDR3, the DNA is TGTGCCAGCAGCAACCCCCGGGTCGGGCTAGCGGACAATGAGCAGTTCTTC. This gives the protein CASSNPRVGLADNEQFF.

The chain has TRBV4-3 and TRBJ2-7, with D perhaps TRBD1 (6 bases). This CDR3 contains 15 residues. The germline V gene has CDR1 LGHNA and CDR2 YSLEER. Trimming stripped 3 bases from V and 2 bases from J, with 14 bases between. Here the CDR3 reads CASSQTQGSPYEQYF. The CDR3 DNA reads TGCGCCAGCAGCCAGACCCAGGGGAGCCCCTACGAGCAGTACTTC.

J is TRBJ2-6 and V is TRBV5-1, with D possibly TRBD1 on 5 matching bases. This CDR3 region has 16 residues. CDR1 and CDR2 (germline): SGHRS, YFSETQ. Trimming removed 4 bases at V and 0 bases at J, with 11 bases between. CDR3 in amino acids: CASSLLQVSGANVLTF. The CDR3 DNA sequence: TGCGCCAGCAGCCTCTTACAGGTCTCTGGGGCCAACGTCCTGACTTTC.

This clone has a single count. This chain joins TRBV27 and TRBJ2-7, with D unresolved. This CDR3 is built from 17 residues. Trimming took 4 bases from V and 1 from J, leaving 20 bases between them. Germline CDR1 MNHEY, CDR2 SMNVEV (reference sequence). In DNA form, the CDR3 reads TGTGCCAGCAGTTCCCCCTCGAATTGGGCCAATTCCTACGAGCAGTACTTC. This sequence encodes CASSSPSNWANSYEQYF.

The CDR3: CASSLGAGTRTYEQYF. CDR3 coding DNA: TGTGCCAGCAGCTTAGGAGCCGGGACTAGGACCTACGAGCAGTACTTC. V gene TRBV7-9 combines with J gene TRBJ2-7; 8 bases match TRBD2. The length of the CDR3 is 16 residues. Germline V gives CDR1 SEHNR, CDR2 FQNEAQ (reference sequence). J lost 2 bases, V lost 1 base, and 7 bases had no gene match.

In its sample, this clone was seen once. The chain carries TRBV7-8 and TRBJ2-5; tentatively, D is TRBD2 (6 bases). In germline, CDR1 is SGHVS, CDR2 FQNEAQ. Trimming took 5 bases from V and 4 from J, leaving 20 bases between them. The CDR3 covers 16 residues. The CDR3 loop is CASSAPGGLAAETQYF. The CDR3 nucleotides read TGTGCCAGCAGCGCCCCTGGAGGCTTAGCGGCAGAGACCCAGTACTTC.

This rearrangement joins TRBV7-8 to TRBJ2-1; tentative D call: TRBD2 (6 bases). Germline assignment: CDR1 SGHVS and CDR2 FQNEAQ. The V end lost 1 base, the J end lost 0 bases, and 19 bases lay between the germline ends. The CDR3 is 19 amino acids. CDR3 in amino acids: CASSLEQFLAPVSYNEQFF. CDR3 DNA: TGTGCCAGCAGCTTAGAACAATTCCTAGCGCCAGTCTCCTACAATGAGCAGTTCTTC. The variable domain in full, completed from reference TRBV7-8 and TRBJ2-1, reads GAGVSQSPRYKVAKRGQDVALRCDPISGHVSLFWYQQALGQGPEFLTYFQNEAQLDKSGLPSDRFFAERPEGSVSTLKIQRTQQEDSAVYLCASSLEQFLAPVSYNEQFFGPGTRLTVL.

V usage is TRBV5-1 and J usage is TRBJ2-5; 10 bases fit TRBD2. Trimming cost V 0 bases and J 0 bases; bases outside gene matches: 2. From germline, CDR1 is SGHRS and CDR2 YFSETQ. This CDR3 has 16 residues. CDR3 nucleotide sequence: TGCGCCAGCAGCTTGGCACTAGCGGGGTACCAAGAGACCCAGTACTTC. As protein: CASSLALAGYQETQYF. The full variable domain, its missing parts supplied by reference TRBV5-1 and TRBJ2-5, is KAGVTQTPRYLIKTRGQQVTLSCSPISGHRSVSWYQQTPGQGLQFLFEYFSETQRNKGNFPGRFSGRQFSNSRSEMNVSTLELGDSALYLCASSLALAGYQETQYFGPGTRLLVL.

V is TRBV5-1 and J is TRBJ2-1; D remains ambiguous. The CDR3 totals 13 residues. Between the trimmed V and J ends, which lost 7 bases and 4 bases, there was a span of 12 bases. Germline V gene lookup returns CDR1 SGHRS and CDR2 YFSETQ. The CDR3 loop reads CASASPNYNEQFF. DNA of the CDR3: TGCGCCAGCGCGAGCCCAAATTACAATGAGCAGTTCTTC.

This sequence joins TRBV2 and TRBJ2-1; the match to TRBD2 covers 9 bases. Per germline, CDR1 SNHLY and CDR2 FYNNEI. CDR3 length: 15 residues. V lost 9 bases and J lost 5; bases outside the gene matches: 11. The CDR3 region is CASRPGAGGDNEQFF. In nucleotides, the CDR3 is TGTGCCAGTCGCCCCGGAGCGGGAGGAGACAATGAGCAGTTCTTC.

The chain uses TRBV20-1 and TRBJ2-1; TRBD2 might be the D (5 bases). The germline V gene has CDR1 DFQATT and CDR2 SNEGSKA (reference sequence). CDR3 length: 14 amino acids. Trimming took 3 bases from V and 3 from J, leaving 12 bases between them. This chain's CDR3 is CSASSGVGYNEQFF. The CDR3 nucleotides are TGCAGTGCTAGTTCCGGGGTCGGCTACAATGAGCAGTTCTTC.

The chain is built from TRBV7-8 and TRBJ2-1; 8 bases are shared with TRBD2. The CDR3 is 15 residues long. Germline loops: CDR1 SGHVS, CDR2 FQNEAQ. J was trimmed by 0 bases and V by 2 bases; bases with no gene match: 0. The CDR3 DNA is TGTGCCAGCAGCTTACGGGAGGGCTCCTACAATGAGCAGTTCTTC. This sequence encodes CASSLREGSYNEQFF.